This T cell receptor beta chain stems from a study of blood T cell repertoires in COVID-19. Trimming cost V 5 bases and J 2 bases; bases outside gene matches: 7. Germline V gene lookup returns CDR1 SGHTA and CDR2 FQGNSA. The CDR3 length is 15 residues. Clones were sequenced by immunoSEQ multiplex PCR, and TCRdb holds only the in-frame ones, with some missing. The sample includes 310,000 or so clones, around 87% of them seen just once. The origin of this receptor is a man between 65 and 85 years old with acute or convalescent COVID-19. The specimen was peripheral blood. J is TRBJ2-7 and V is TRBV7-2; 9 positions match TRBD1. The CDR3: CASSATGTGTYEQYF. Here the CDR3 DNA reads TGTGCCAGCAGCGCAACCGGGACAGGGACCTACGAGCAGTACTTC. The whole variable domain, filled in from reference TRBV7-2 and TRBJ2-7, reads GAGVSQSPSNKVTEKGKDVELRCDPISGHTALYWYRQSLGQGLEFLIYFQGNSAPDKSGLPSDRFSAERTGGSVSTLTIQRTQQEDSAVYLCASSATGTGTYEQYFGPGTRLTVT.